This T cell receptor beta chain comes out of a study of shared clonotypes between healthy human individuals (dated by TCRdb to the early 2020s). As for the study more broadly: A few men and a couple of women, aged 18 to 49 years, made up the cohort. For each donor, CD4 naive and CD4 memory were each given three plates, CD8 naive was given two plates, and CD8 memory was given one plate. To estimate repertoire size and how much clonotype sharing occurs between individuals, the study deeply sequenced the blood TCR repertoires of roughly 5 healthy adults. Libraries were prepared and TCR repertoires were sequenced by different laboratories using diverse techniques, in order to increase sequencing depth and limit assay-specific biases. Each donor's leukapheresis produced roughly between about 0.85 and 10 billion PBMCs. Study-wide findings and limitations: Larger estimated clonotype richness was generally found for naive subsets than for memory subsets. Incomplete sequencing was indicated by rarefaction of sorted-subset datasets, despite the large sequencing depth. The small number of donors limited the genetic and exposure-history diversity represented. Pairwise subsampling indicated that sequencing depth was expected to affect the degree of clonotype sharing among donors. Sampling was limited to blood, and TCR repertoires in tissue likely differ from TCR repertoires in blood. Sharing across a few donors was observed for around 4.8% of naive CD4, 3% to 3.5% of naive CD8, 2% to 2.5% of memory CD4, and roughly 0.4% of memory CD8 clonotypes. Compared with non-shared clonotypes, the clonotypes found in all four sorted-subset donors had higher generation probabilities.

Healthy HIV-negative adults with no recently reported acute infections or vaccinations were included as donors. Every donor was a Caucasian adult living in Nashville, Tennessee, USA. CD4+ T cells were enriched by magnetic negative selection, after which naive cells were positively selected on CD45RA and the negative fraction was taken as the memory subset. After blood collection by leukapheresis, PBMCs were isolated using Ficoll-Histopaque density gradient centrifugation and then cryopreserved in the vapor phase of liquid nitrogen. Purity and quantity of every magnetically sorted T cell population were checked by analytical flow cytometry. Each sorted fraction had its genomic DNA isolated and then quantified by UV absorbance on a Nanodrop 2000c. The germline V gene sets CDR1 to SGHTA and CDR2 to FQGNSA. Inclusive of the bounding cysteine and phenylalanine, the CDR3 is 12 residues long. Only the CDR3 portion is preserved as DNA: 36 bases, with reading frame beginning at the first base. Trimming costs V 4 bases and J 7 bases, and their ends lie 8 bases apart.

Using the deep immunoSEQ assay, multiplex PCR amplified TCR CDR3 regions from genomic DNA. For each cell subset, the extracted genomic DNA was distributed evenly across all wells of several immunoSEQ 96-well plates, and each plate served as one replicate. Each replicate PCR for sorted subsets received about 220 ng genomic DNA, equal to 28,000 or so T cell genomes. Purified libraries were quantified with a Qubit 3.0 fluorometer, sized on a Bioanalyzer 2100, and re-quantified with the KAPA Library Quantification kit. Each immunoSEQ 96-well plate was sequenced on its own single-read 150-cycle Illumina NextSeq 550 flow cell. The source study handled its data this way. The immunoSEQ output contained only junctional sequences without quality scores, so filtering could not match that applied to full-length reads. Sequences were annotated with PyIR, a Python wrapper for IgBLAST v1.9, using IMGT germline references to assign V/J genes and CDR3. Any read was removed if the V/J assignment was weak (E-value above 1e-6), the CDR3 was missing, or the read contained stop codons, out-of-frame junctions, or ambiguous translated residues. V3J clonotypes were defined as sequences sharing an identical inferred V gene, J gene, and CDR3 amino acid sequence. Percentage overlap between repertoires was calculated by dividing the number of shared unique clonotypes by the size of the smaller repertoire. Richness of each repertoire was evaluated using RTK rarefaction, the Chao1 estimator, and Recon v2.1 estimates of unobserved clonotypes. OLGA was used to compute generation probabilities for all TCRbeta clonotypes that the gDNA method yielded from four donors. Not all clones reach the TCRdb copy of this immuneACCESS table, which keeps in-frame sequences only. Checked studies attribute under half of the gap to unresolved V genes and leave the rest unexplained. That table supplies the V and J calls and clone size; D and trimming were determined from the DNA. Present in this sample are a few million clones, around nine tenths of which were seen just once. 0.13% to 0.15% of the sample belongs to the ten largest clones.

As regards this clone: The clone's antigen remains unknown. No quality values exist for individual bases; no much larger clone is one base distant.

The sequenced sample was naive CD4+ T cells sorted from blood. In the paper's terms, the cell subset or site label means: CD45RA+ positively selected. This TCR was sampled from a man between 18 and 35 years old in good health. The rearranged chain carries TRBV7-2 and TRBJ2-1, with the D gene not clear enough to name. CDR3 sequence: CASSSYVNEQFF. The base sequence is TGTGCCAGCAGCTCGTACGTGAATGAGCAGTTCTTC.